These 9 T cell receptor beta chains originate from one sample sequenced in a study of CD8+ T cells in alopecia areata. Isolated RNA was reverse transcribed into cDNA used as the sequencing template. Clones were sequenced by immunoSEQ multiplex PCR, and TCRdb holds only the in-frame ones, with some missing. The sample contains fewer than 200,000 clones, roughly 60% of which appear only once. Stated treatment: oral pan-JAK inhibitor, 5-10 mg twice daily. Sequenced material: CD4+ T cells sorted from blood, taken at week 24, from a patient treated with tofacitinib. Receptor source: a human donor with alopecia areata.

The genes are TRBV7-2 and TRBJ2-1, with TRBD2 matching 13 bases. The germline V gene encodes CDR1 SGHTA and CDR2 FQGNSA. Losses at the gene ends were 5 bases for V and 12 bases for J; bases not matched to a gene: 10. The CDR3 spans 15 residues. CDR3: CASSEVLAGGMGQFF. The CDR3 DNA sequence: TGTGCCAGCAGCGAAGTACTAGCGGGGGGGATGGGGCAGTTCTTC.

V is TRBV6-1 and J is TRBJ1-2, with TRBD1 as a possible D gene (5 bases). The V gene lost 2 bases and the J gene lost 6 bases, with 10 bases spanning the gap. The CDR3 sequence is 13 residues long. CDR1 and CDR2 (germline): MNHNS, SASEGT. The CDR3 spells CASSETGQDGYTF. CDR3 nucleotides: TGTGCCAGCAGTGAAACAGGTCAGGATGGCTACACCTTC.

The CDR3 DNA reads TGCGCCAGCAGTCACGGGACAGGGGAGAATGGCTACACCTTC. Its translation is CASSHGTGENGYTF. This chain connects TRBV4-1 to TRBJ1-2; 10 nucleotides agree with TRBD1. V dropped 6 bases and J dropped 6; count of bases not matched to a gene: 7. In germline, CDR1 is MGHRA, CDR2 YSYEKL. The CDR3 runs to 14 residues.

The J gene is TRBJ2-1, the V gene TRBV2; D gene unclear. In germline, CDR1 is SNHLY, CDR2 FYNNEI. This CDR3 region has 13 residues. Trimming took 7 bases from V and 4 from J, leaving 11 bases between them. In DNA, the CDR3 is TGTGCCAGCAAGCAGGCTAATTACAATGAGCAGTTCTTC. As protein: CASKQANYNEQFF.

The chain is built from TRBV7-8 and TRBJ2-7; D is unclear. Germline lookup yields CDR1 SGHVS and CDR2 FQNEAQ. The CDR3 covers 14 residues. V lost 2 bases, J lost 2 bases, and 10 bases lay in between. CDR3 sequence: CASSLTVITYEQYF. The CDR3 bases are TGTGCCAGCAGCTTAACGGTTATTACCTACGAGCAGTACTTC.

The CDR3 DNA reads TGTGCCAGCAGCCAAGATCGGGGGGGTTTGCGCGAGCAGTACTTC. Encoded protein: CASSQDRGGLREQYF. The chain links TRBV14 to TRBJ2-7; 8 bases agree with TRBD2. CDR1 is SGHDN and CDR2 is FVKESK in the germline V gene. V dropped 0 bases and J dropped 6; count of bases not matched to a gene: 7. The CDR3 covers 15 residues.

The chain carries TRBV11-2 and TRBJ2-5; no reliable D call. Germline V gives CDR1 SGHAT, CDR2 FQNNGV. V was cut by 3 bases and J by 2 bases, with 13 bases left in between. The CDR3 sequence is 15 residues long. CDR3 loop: CASSFAAGGQETQYF. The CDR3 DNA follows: TGTGCCAGCAGCTTTGCGGCAGGTGGGCAAGAGACCCAGTACTTC.

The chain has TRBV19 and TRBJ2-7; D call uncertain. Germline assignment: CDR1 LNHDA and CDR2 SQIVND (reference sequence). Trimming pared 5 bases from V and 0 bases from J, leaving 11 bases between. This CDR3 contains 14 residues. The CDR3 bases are TGTGCCAGTAGTGTCGACACCCTCTCCTACGAGCAGTACTTC. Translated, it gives CASSVDTLSYEQYF.

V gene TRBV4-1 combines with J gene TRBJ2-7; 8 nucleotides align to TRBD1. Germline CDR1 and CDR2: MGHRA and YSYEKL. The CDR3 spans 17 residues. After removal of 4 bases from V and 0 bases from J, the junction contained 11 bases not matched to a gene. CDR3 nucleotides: TGCGCCAGCAGCCCCCAACGGAGGGACAGGAGCTCCTACGAGCAGTACTTC. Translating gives CASSPQRRDRSSYEQYF.